This entry lists 31 T cell receptor beta chains sequenced from one sample in a study of blood T cell repertoires in COVID-19. Using immunoSEQ multiplex PCR, the repertoire was profiled, and TCRdb retains in-frame clones only, with some absent. The table shows about 280,000 clones, with approximately 78% occurring only once. The sample taken for sequencing was PBMCs or T cells enriched from blood (not recorded which). The receptors originated from a man aged 35-49 years who had been exposed to COVID-19.

The chain is built from TRBV27 and TRBJ1-5; TRBD1 matches 7 bases. Per the germline V gene, CDR1 is MNHEY and CDR2 is SMNVEV (reference sequence). Germline trimming cut 3 bases from V and 3 bases from J; bases unmatched to any gene: 5. The CDR3 totals 15 residues. Here the CDR3 DNA reads TGTGCCAGCAGTTTTATGACAGGGCCCAATCAGCCCCAGCATTTT. Residues: CASSFMTGPNQPQHF.

The J gene is TRBJ2-1, the V gene TRBV11-2, with TRBD1 as a possible D gene (6 bases). The CDR3 is made up of 14 amino acids. Germline V lookup: CDR1 SGHAT, CDR2 FQNNGV. V was clipped by 5 bases and J by 0 bases, with 8 bases between them. CDR3 DNA sequence: TGTGCCAGCAGCCACAGGGACTCCTACAATGAGCAGTTCTTC. It translates to CASSHRDSYNEQFF. The complete variable domain, with remaining parts taken from reference TRBV11-2 and TRBJ2-1, reads EAGVAQSPRYKIIEKRQSVAFWCNPISGHATLYWYQQILGQGPKLLIQFQNNGVVDDSQLPKDRFSAERLKGVDSTLKIQPAKLEDSAVYLCASSHRDSYNEQFFGPGTRLTVL.

This clone was counted a few times. The chain couples TRBV13 to TRBJ2-7; TRBD2 aligns across 12 bases. Trimming at V came to 4 bases and at J to 5 bases, leaving 6 bases not matched to a gene. The CDR3 length is 15 residues. Germline V gives CDR1 PRHDT, CDR2 FYEKMQ (reference sequence). CDR3 in amino acids: CASSSRLAGANEQYF. The DNA of the CDR3 is TGTGCCAGCAGCTCGCGACTAGCGGGAGCGAACGAGCAGTACTTC.

This chain links TRBV30 with TRBJ2-7, with TRBD2 matching over 14 bases. Germline CDR1 reads GTSNPN; CDR2 reads SVGIG (reference sequence). V shed 2 bases and J 13 bases; nucleotides not matched to a gene: 10. CDR3 size: 14 residues. This CDR3 reads CAWSTGTSGRKGYF. The CDR3 nucleotides read TGTGCCTGGAGTACCGGGACTAGCGGGAGAAAGGGATACTTC.

The chain has TRBV10-1 and TRBJ2-1; D is possibly TRBD1 (5 bases). Trimming took 3 bases from V and 4 from J, leaving 7 bases between them. The germline V gene encodes CDR1 WNHNN and CDR2 SYGVQD (reference sequence). The CDR3 covers 13 residues. This CDR3 is CASSESGYNEQFF. As DNA, the CDR3 is TGCGCCAGCAGTGAATCAGGGTACAATGAGCAGTTCTTC.

The rearrangement links TRBV7-9 to TRBJ1-2; the D gene is possibly TRBD1 (6 bases). Germline values: CDR1 SEHNR, CDR2 FQNEAQ (reference sequence). The CDR3 spans 13 residues. Trimming took 5 bases from V and 8 from J, leaving 15 bases between them. CDR3 DNA: TGTGCCAGCAGCCCCATAGGGGGTCAGGGCTACACCTTC. Protein product: CASSPIGGQGYTF.

The J gene is TRBJ2-1, the V gene TRBV5-5; tentative D call: TRBD2 (6 bases). The V gene lost 0 bases and the J gene lost 6 bases, with 7 bases spanning the gap. The germline gives CDR1 SGHKS, CDR2 YYEKEE (reference sequence). This CDR3 spans 13 amino acids. CDR3 loop: CASSLAGVNEQFF. CDR3 nucleotides: TGTGCCAGCAGCTTGGCGGGAGTCAATGAGCAGTTCTTC.

The genes are TRBV18 and TRBJ2-7, with 7 bases matching TRBD1. CDR1 is KGHSH, CDR2 LQKENI, per germline. The V segment lost 4 bases and the J segment 3 bases; nucleotides outside the gene matches: 3. The CDR3 runs to 13 residues. This CDR3 reads CASSLSGGYEQYF. Here the CDR3 DNA reads TGTGCCAGCTCACTTTCAGGGGGCTACGAGCAGTACTTC.

V gene TRBV20-1 combines with J gene TRBJ2-1; a weak D match, TRBD1 (6 bases). In germline, CDR1 is DFQATT, CDR2 SNEGSKA (reference sequence). The CDR3 loop spans 10 amino acids. The V and J ends lost 7 bases and 14 bases respectively, with 15 bases between them. The CDR3: CSVRGQMKFF. The CDR3, as DNA: TGCAGTGTTCGCGGACAGATGAAGTTCTTC.

With regard to this clone: At one of its ends the junction is not consistent with the germline gene, which may arise from a read error. The chain combines TRBV7-3 with TRBJ2-3; no clear D gene. CDR3 size: 14 residues. Germline-derived CDR1 and CDR2 are SGHTA and FQGTGA. The DNA for the CDR3 is TGTGCCAGCAGCCTAACGTCTTCCACAGATACGCAGTATTTT. Amino acid sequence: CASSLTSSTDTQYF.

The V gene is TRBV30, the J gene TRBJ1-6; 9 positions match TRBD1. The CDR3 has 18 residues. V dropped 3 bases and J dropped 1; count of bases not matched to a gene: 10. The V gene's germline CDR1 is GTSNPN and CDR2 SVGIG (reference sequence). The CDR3 coding sequence is TGTGCCTGGAGAGGGGACAGGGAAATTGGGTCCTATAATTCACCCCTCCACTTT. This sequence encodes CAWRGDREIGSYNSPLHF. The full variable domain, rest sourced from reference TRBV30 and TRBJ1-6, is SQTIHQWPATLVQPVGSPLSLECTVEGTSNPNLYWYRQAAGRGLQLLFYSVGIGQISSEVPQNLSASRPQDRQFILSSKKLLLSDSGFYLCAWRGDREIGSYNSPLHFGNGTRLTVT.

This clone was counted between two and nine times. The V and J genes are TRBV25-1 and TRBJ1-2; no definite D call. The CDR3 is made up of 14 amino acids. Deletions cut 2 bases from V and 4 bases from J, with 11 bases between. In germline, CDR1 is MGHDK, CDR2 SYGVNS. In DNA form, the CDR3 reads TGTGCCAGCAGTGAAGCTCAGAATATCTATGGCTACACCTTC. Residues: CASSEAQNIYGYTF.

The rearrangement joins TRBV30 to TRBJ2-2, with D possibly matching TRBD2 (6 bases). V was pared by 0 bases and J by 5 bases, with 13 bases between. Germline CDR1 and CDR2: GTSNPN and SVGIG (reference sequence). The CDR3 is 15 amino acids. The CDR3 spells CAWSVPGVRTGELFF. CDR3 DNA sequence: TGTGCCTGGAGTGTACCGGGAGTACGGACCGGGGAGCTGTTTTTT.

The genes are TRBV7-3 and TRBJ1-2; no firm D call. Germline CDR1 reads SGHTA; CDR2 reads FQGTGA. The CDR3 totals 13 residues. The V and J ends lost 5 bases and 8 bases respectively, with 15 bases between them. CDR3: CASSLNQRSGYTF. Written as DNA, the CDR3 is TGTGCCAGCAGCCTAAACCAACGTAGCGGCTACACCTTC.

The rearrangement uses TRBV7-3 and TRBJ2-3; 7 bases are a match to TRBD1. This CDR3 has 14 amino acids. The germline V gene encodes CDR1 SGHTA and CDR2 FQGTGA. V trimming: 5 bases; J trimming: 1 base; junction bases outside the gene matches: 3. The CDR3 nucleotides read TGTGCCAGCAGCAACACAGGGGGCACAGATACGCAGTATTTT. Residues: CASSNTGGTDTQYF.

Written as DNA, the CDR3 is TGCGCCAGCAGCTCACTACAGGGTTGGGACACTGAAGCTTTCTTT. It encodes CASSSLQGWDTEAFF. The chain has TRBV5-1 and TRBJ1-1; tentatively, D is TRBD1 (6 bases). Trimming stripped 3 bases from V and 3 bases from J, with 15 bases between. Germline CDR1 SGHRS, CDR2 YFSETQ. The CDR3 extends over 15 amino acids.

This chain joins TRBV2 and TRBJ2-7, with 7 positions matching TRBD2. Germline-derived CDR1 and CDR2 are SNHLY and FYNNEI. The CDR3 runs to 18 residues. Unmatched junction bases numbered 14, after V lost 3 bases and J lost 0 bases. CDR3 bases: TGTGCCAGCAGTGAGTGGGGCGGGAGCCCCCGAATCTCCTACGAGCAGTACTTC. This codes for CASSEWGGSPRISYEQYF.

V gene TRBV9 combines with J gene TRBJ1-2; D perhaps matches TRBD1 (5 bases). V dropped 2 bases and J dropped 2 bases, with 16 bases sitting between them. CDR3 length equals 16 residues. Germline V gene data show CDR1 as SGDLS and CDR2 as YYNGEE. The CDR3 here is CASSVSPNRGNYGYTF. The CDR3 DNA follows: TGTGCCAGCAGCGTTTCCCCGAACCGGGGGAACTATGGCTACACCTTC.

The chain links TRBV5-1 to TRBJ2-3, with no clear D. The CDR3 runs to 16 residues. The germline V and J ends were trimmed by 4 bases and 0 bases, with 15 bases remaining between them. The germline V gene has CDR1 SGHRS and CDR2 YFSETQ. The CDR3 sequence is CASSPTVAESTDTQYF. In DNA, the CDR3 is TGCGCCAGCAGCCCCACGGTGGCGGAGAGCACAGATACGCAGTATTTT.

The gene calls are TRBV3-1 (or the pseudogene TRBV3-2) and TRBJ2-3, with D uncertain. Germline CDR1 is LGHDT and CDR2 is YNNKEL (reference sequence). This CDR3 has 12 amino acids. V was trimmed by 4 bases and J by 2 bases, leaving 4 bases between them. The CDR3 DNA reads TGTGCCAGCAGCCCTTACACAGATACGCAGTATTTT. It translates to CASSPYTDTQYF.

This clone showed up many times. The chain joins TRBV7-9 to TRBJ2-5, with 7 bases aligning to TRBD2. The V and J ends lost 5 bases and 4 bases, in that order; junction bases with no gene match: 13. The CDR3 is 16 residues long. Germline V gives CDR1 SEHNR, CDR2 FQNEAQ (reference sequence). CDR3 in DNA: TGTGCCAGCAGCCCTCCGGGAGGAGGGAGCGGAGAGACCCAGTACTTC. Its translation is CASSPPGGGSGETQYF.

The chain combines TRBV19 with TRBJ2-6; D may be TRBD2 (6 bases). The V gene lost 10 bases and the J gene lost 0 bases, with 16 bases spanning the gap. The CDR3 is 16 residues long. Germline V gene data show CDR1 as LNHDA and CDR2 as SQIVND (reference sequence). For the CDR3, the DNA is TGTGCCACCAGGGACGGGGGATACTCTGGGGCCAACGTCCTGACTTTC. Its translation: CATRDGGYSGANVLTF.

This chain uses TRBV12-3 or TRBV12-4 with TRBJ1-2; 7 positions match TRBD1. With 3 bases clipped from V and 8 bases from J, the junction kept 6 bases outside the gene matches. The CDR3 is made up of 13 amino acids. CDR3 nucleotides: TGTGCCAGCAGTTTTGGGACAGCGGAGGGCTACACCTTC. Protein: CASSFGTAEGYTF.

This chain links TRBV2 with TRBJ2-1; 13 bases fit TRBD2. Germline V gene data show CDR1 as SNHLY and CDR2 as FYNNEI. This CDR3 region has 14 residues. Germline trimming cut 8 bases from V and 8 bases from J; bases unmatched to any gene: 6. This CDR3 reads CASLWTSGRYEQFF. The CDR3 DNA is TGTGCCAGCCTCTGGACTAGCGGGAGATATGAGCAGTTCTTC.

In this sample, this clone turned up once. V and J are TRBV7-3 and TRBJ1-2; 9 bases fit TRBD1. The junction had 8 bases not matched to a gene; V was cut back by 2 bases and J by 4 bases. Per germline, CDR1 SGHTA and CDR2 FQGTGA. The CDR3 extends over 16 amino acids. CDR3 nucleotides: TGTGCCAGCAGCTTATCAGTCCCGGGACAGGGCTATGGCTACACCTTC. The encoded protein is CASSLSVPGQGYGYTF.

The DNA for the CDR3 is TGTGCCAGCAGCTTGGGCAGGGATAACTATGGCTACACCTTC. It encodes CASSLGRDNYGYTF. The chain uses TRBV7-9 and TRBJ1-2; a weak D match, TRBD1 (5 bases). The V end lost 3 bases, the J end lost 1 base, and 9 bases lay between the germline ends. Looked up from germline, CDR1 is SEHNR and CDR2 is FQNEAQ (reference sequence). The CDR3 covers 14 residues.

This sequence joins TRBV11-3 and TRBJ2-4, with D possibly being TRBD2 (6 bases). This CDR3 comprises 16 residues. The V gene's germline CDR1 is SGHNT and CDR2 YENEEA. Trimming left V 5 bases short and J 0 bases short, with 14 bases between. Here the CDR3 reads CASSLGGLLAKNIQYF. DNA for the CDR3: TGTGCCAGCAGCCTCGGAGGGCTTCTAGCCAAAAACATTCAGTACTTC.

V usage is TRBV27 and J usage is TRBJ2-2; perhaps TRBD2 as D (7 bases). V was trimmed by 5 bases and J by 4 bases, leaving 11 bases between them. The CDR3 totals 14 residues. The germline gives CDR1 MNHEY, CDR2 SMNVEV (reference sequence). The CDR3: CASSGGALTGELFF. The DNA for the CDR3 is TGTGCCAGCAGTGGGGGGGCGCTCACCGGGGAGCTGTTTTTT.

The gene calls are TRBV18 and TRBJ2-7; D might be TRBD2 (5 bases). From germline, CDR1 is KGHSH and CDR2 LQKENI. V lost 6 bases and J 6 bases, leaving 12 bases between the germline ends. This CDR3 is built from 12 residues. The CDR3 nucleotides are TGTGCCAGCTCGCGAGCGGTTGGCGAGCAGTACTTC. The encoded protein is CASSRAVGEQYF.

In its sample, this clone was seen once. V and J are TRBV7-2 and TRBJ2-7; the D is unclear. The germline V gene encodes CDR1 SGHTA and CDR2 FQGNSA. The CDR3 totals 16 residues. Trimming left V 1 base short and J 3 bases short, with 16 bases between. The CDR3 coding sequence is TGTGCCAGCAGCTTAGATCGAGCCGCCACCTACTACGAGCAGTACTTC. It codes for CASSLDRAATYYEQYF.

The chain has TRBV5-1 and TRBJ1-1; D is undetermined. There are 13 residues in the CDR3. Germline V gene data show CDR1 as SGHRS and CDR2 as YFSETQ. With 7 bases removed from V and 4 bases from J, the gap between germline ends came to 14 bases. CDR3 bases: TGCGCCAGCTGGGCACCAATGGGCACTGAAGCTTTCTTT. Protein sequence: CASWAPMGTEAFF.